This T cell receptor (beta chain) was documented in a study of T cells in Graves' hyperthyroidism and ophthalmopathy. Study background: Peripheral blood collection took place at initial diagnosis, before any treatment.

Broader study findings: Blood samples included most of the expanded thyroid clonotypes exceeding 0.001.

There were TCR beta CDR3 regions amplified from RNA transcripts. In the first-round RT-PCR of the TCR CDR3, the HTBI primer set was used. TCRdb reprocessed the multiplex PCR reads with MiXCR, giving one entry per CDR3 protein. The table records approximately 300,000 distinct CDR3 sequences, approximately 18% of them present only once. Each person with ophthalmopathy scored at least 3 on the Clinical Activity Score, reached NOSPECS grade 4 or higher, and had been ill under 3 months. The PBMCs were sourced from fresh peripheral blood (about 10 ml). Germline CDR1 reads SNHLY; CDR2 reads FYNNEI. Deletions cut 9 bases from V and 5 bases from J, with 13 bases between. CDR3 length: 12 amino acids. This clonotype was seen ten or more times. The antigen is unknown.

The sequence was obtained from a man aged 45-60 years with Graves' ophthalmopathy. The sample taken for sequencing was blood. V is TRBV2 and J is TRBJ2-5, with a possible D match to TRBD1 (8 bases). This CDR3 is CASKRDRETQYF. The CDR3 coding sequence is TGTGCCAGTAAGCGGGACAGGGAGACCCAGTACTTC. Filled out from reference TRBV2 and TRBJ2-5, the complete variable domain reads EPEVTQTPSHQVTQMGQEVILRCVPISNHLYFYWYRQILGQKVEFLVSFYNNEISEKSEIFDDQFSVERPDGSNFTLKIRSTKLEDSAMYFCASKRDRETQYFGPGTRLLVL.